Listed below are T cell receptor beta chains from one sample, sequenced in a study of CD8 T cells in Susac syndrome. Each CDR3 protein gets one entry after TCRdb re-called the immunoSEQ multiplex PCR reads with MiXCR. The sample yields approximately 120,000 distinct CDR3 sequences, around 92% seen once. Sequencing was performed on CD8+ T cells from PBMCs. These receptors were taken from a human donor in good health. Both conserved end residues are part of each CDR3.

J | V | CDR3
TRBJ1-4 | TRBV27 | CASSLSGSEDEKLFF
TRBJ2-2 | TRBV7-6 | CASSLYPFSEGTGELFF
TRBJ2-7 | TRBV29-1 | CSVEDEGGWEQYF
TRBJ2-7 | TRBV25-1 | CASSEGAGLDEQYF
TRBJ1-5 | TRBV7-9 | CASSLVLSGTTSQPQHF
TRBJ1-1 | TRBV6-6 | CASIHRAGSNTEAFF
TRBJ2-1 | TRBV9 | CASSVASGAEQFF
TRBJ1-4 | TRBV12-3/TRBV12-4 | CASSLGGTGKLFF
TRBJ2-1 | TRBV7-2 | CASSLVASGVNEQFF
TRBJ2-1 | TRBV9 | CASSGDSGGPYNEQFF
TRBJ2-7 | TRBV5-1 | CASSLSSGFYEQYF
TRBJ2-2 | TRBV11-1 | CASSLIDTGELFF
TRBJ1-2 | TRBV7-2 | CASSNDGGYTF
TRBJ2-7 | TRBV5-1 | CASSPRGSSYEQYF
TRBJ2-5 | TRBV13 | CASTWPGNRETQYF
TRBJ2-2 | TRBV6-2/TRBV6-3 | CASRERWAGLTTYTGELFF
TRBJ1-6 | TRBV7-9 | CASQAPGSPLHF
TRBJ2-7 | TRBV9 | CASSGGVGQYHEQYF
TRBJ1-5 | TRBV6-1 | CASSALQGQPQHF
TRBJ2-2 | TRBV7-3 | CASSRGQGNTGELFF
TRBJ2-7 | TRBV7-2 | CASSLRQPYEQYF
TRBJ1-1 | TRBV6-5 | CASSYSTGNTEAFF
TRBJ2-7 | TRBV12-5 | CASGLWREQYEQYF
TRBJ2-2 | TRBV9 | CASSVEPHTNTGELFF
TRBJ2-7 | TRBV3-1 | CASAKEGTGSSYEQYF
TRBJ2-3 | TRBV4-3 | CASSQDYRGGSSTSTDTQYF
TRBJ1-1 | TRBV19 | CASSVDSAYTEAFF
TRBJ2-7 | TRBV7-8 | CASRNEQSRGEQYF
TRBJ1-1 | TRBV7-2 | CASSLRFQNTEAFF
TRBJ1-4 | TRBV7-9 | CASRVSEKLFF
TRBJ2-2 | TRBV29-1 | CSVGLGGNTGELFF
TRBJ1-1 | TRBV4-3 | CASSQVTNTEAFF
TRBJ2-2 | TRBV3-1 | CASSRTDTNTGELFF
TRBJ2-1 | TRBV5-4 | CASSLLMSEQFF
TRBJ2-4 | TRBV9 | CASSLGQGGPSGIQYF